The rows below give T cell receptor beta chains drawn from one sample of a study of early T cells in non-severe SARS-CoV-2 infection. TCRdb ran MiXCR on the 5' RACE reads and lists one entry per CDR3 protein. The top ten hold under 4.5% of the sample, which has 60,000 or so distinct CDR3 sequences, around 10% seen once. Specimen: whole blood, collected at baseline. The receptors were gathered from an adult who was a healthcare worker with PCR-confirmed SARS-CoV-2 infection or an uninfected control (not recorded which). CDR3s include the opening cysteine and the closing phenylalanine or tryptophan. A D gene is named only where the DNA matches it firmly. Some rows have no size entry. The others give once, few or many, or a class for an expanded clone.

TRBJ2-6	few	TRBV19	TRBD1	CASRSKGQGATSGANVLTF	TGTGCCAGTCGGTCGAAGGGACAGGGGGCCACCTCTGGGGCCAACGTCCTGACTTTC
TRBJ2-7	many	TRBV11-2	-	CASSLDLDALGYF	TGTGCCAGCAGCTTAGATCTCGACGCCCTCGGGTACTTC
TRBJ2-5	-	TRBV19	-	CASSMGPGPQETQYF	TGTGCCAGTAGTATGGGTCCAGGGCCGCAAGAGACCCAGTACTTC
TRBJ2-3	many	TRBV4-2	-	CASSQVGVGTDTQYF	TGTGCCAGCAGCCAAGTGGGGGTTGGCACAGATACGCAGTATTTT
TRBJ2-1	-	TRBV4-1	TRBD2	CASSQDRRGRYNEQFF	TGCGCCAGCAGCCAAGATCGACGCGGGAGGTACAATGAGCAGTTCTTC
TRBJ2-7	-	TRBV6-2/TRBV6-3	-	CASSLRNRASYEQYF	TGTGCCAGCAGCTTGCGAAACCGGGCCTCCTACGAGCAGTACTTC
TRBJ1-4	few	TRBV7-9	TRBD1	CASSPGQGLTGNEKLFF	TGTGCCAGCAGCCCGGGACAGGGCTTAACTGGGAATGAAAAACTGTTTTTT
TRBJ1-1	many	TRBV29-1	-	CSAARDNHGSKAFF	TGCAGCGCGGCCCGGGACAACCACGGATCCAAAGCTTTCTTT
TRBJ2-7	few	TRBV20-1	-	CSASAGSYEQYF	TGCAGTGCTAGCGCGGGATCCTACGAGCAGTACTTC
TRBJ1-6	many	TRBV3-1	-	CASSQGTGGASVRSPLHF	TGTGCCAGCAGCCAAGGTACGGGAGGGGCGTCGGTTCGTTCACCCCTCCACTTT
TRBJ1-1	few	TRBV15	-	CATSTRTAAEAFF	TGTGCCACCAGCACCCGGACGGCCGCTGAAGCTTTCTTT
TRBJ2-3	few	TRBV20-1	-	CSATRQGLGTDTQYF	TGCAGTGCTACGAGACAGGGACTGGGCACAGATACGCAGTATTTT
TRBJ1-5	-	TRBV12-3/TRBV12-4	-	CASRQGNQPQHF	TGTGCCAGCAGGCAGGGGAATCAGCCCCAGCATTTT
TRBJ1-1	few	TRBV2	TRBD1	CASSRTGGANTEAFF	TGTGCCAGCAGTCGGACAGGGGGAGCGAACACTGAAGCTTTCTTT
TRBJ2-1	few	TRBV12-5	-	CASGSEPNEQFF	TGTGCTAGTGGTTCCGAACCCAATGAGCAGTTCTTC
TRBJ2-1	many	TRBV2	-	CASSPPELAGLSEQFF	TGTGCCAGCAGTCCCCCGGAACTTGCCGGACTCAGTGAGCAGTTCTTC
TRBJ2-7	-	TRBV18	-	CASSRSGSSSYEQYF	TGTGCCAGCTCACGGAGCGGGTCCAGCTCCTACGAGCAGTACTTC
TRBJ2-2	many	TRBV2	-	CASIRENTGELFF	TGTGCCAGCATTCGGGAGAACACCGGGGAGCTGTTTTTT
TRBJ2-5	few	TRBV4-1	-	CASSQIAVGETQYF	TGCGCCAGCAGCCAAATCGCCGTGGGAGAGACCCAGTACTTC
TRBJ1-4	few	TRBV3-1	-	CASSQDRPENEKLFF	TGTGCCAGCAGCCAAGATAGGCCCGAAAATGAAAAACTGTTTTTT
TRBJ2-6	-	TRBV11-2	-	CASSFSSGANVLTF	TGTGCCAGCAGCTTCAGTTCTGGGGCCAACGTCCTGACTTTC
TRBJ1-5	few	TRBV20-1	-	CSATEGGNNQPQHF	TGCAGTGCTACGGAAGGGGGGAACAATCAGCCCCAGCATTTT
TRBJ2-7	-	TRBV12-3/TRBV12-4	-	CASSPGERRYF	TGTGCCAGCAGTCCAGGGGAACGACGGTACTTC
TRBJ1-3	many	TRBV5-4	-	CASSLWDVEGNTIYF	TGTGCCAGCAGCTTGTGGGACGTAGAGGGAAACACCATATATTTT
TRBJ2-5	many	TRBV7-9	TRBD2	CASSGRLAGNQETQYF	TGTGCCAGCAGCGGCAGACTAGCGGGTAACCAAGAGACCCAGTACTTC
TRBJ2-3	few	TRBV10-3	-	CAISESARSTDTQYF	TGTGCCATCAGTGAGTCGGCCAGGAGCACAGATACGCAGTATTTT
TRBJ2-1	-	TRBV29-1	-	CSVRRAQYNEQFF	TGCAGCGTGCGGAGGGCCCAGTACAATGAGCAGTTCTTC